The 20 T cell receptor beta chains in this list originate from one sample, sequenced in a study of blood T cell repertoires in COVID-19. Assay: immunoSEQ multiplex PCR; the TCRdb copy retains only in-frame clones and omits some. This table holds about 100,000 clones, about nine tenths found once. The specimen sequenced was peripheral blood. The receptors originated from a woman between 45 and 60 years old with COVID-19, enrolled during active disease.

V gene TRBV6-1 combines with J gene TRBJ1-1; D call uncertain. CDR1 and CDR2 (germline): MNHNS, SASEGT. Trimming cost V 1 base and J 12 bases, with 12 bases left between them. The CDR3 consists of 12 residues. The CDR3 sequence: CASSEGVRRTFF. In DNA form, the CDR3 reads TGTGCCAGCAGTGAAGGGGTACGGAGGACTTTCTTT.

The chain employs TRBV19 and TRBJ2-7; tentative D call: TRBD2 (7 bases). This CDR3 has 14 amino acids. V lost 6 bases and J lost 2, with 14 bases in between. In germline, CDR1 is LNHDA, CDR2 SQIVND (reference sequence). CDR3 amino acids: CASSGGPIPYEQYF. The DNA of the CDR3 is TGTGCCAGTAGCGGGGGGCCAATCCCCTACGAGCAGTACTTC.

This chain connects TRBV27 to TRBJ2-5, with 12 bases matching TRBD2. CDR3 length equals 15 residues. Germline lookup yields CDR1 MNHEY and CDR2 SMNVEV (reference sequence). The trim removed 5 bases at V and 5 bases at J, leaving 6 bases unmatched. For the CDR3, the DNA is TGTGCCAGCAGTCTAGCGGGGGGGGACGGTGAGACCCAGTACTTC. Translating gives CASSLAGGDGETQYF.

This rearrangement joins TRBV23-1 to TRBJ2-2; D gene ambiguous. TRBV23-1 is reported as an ORF; its role is uncertain. The length of the CDR3 is 13 residues. The V and J ends lost 8 bases and 4 bases respectively, with 11 bases between them. CDR3 DNA: TGCGCCAGCGGCCATCGAAGCACCGGGGAGCTGTTTTTT. Its translation: CASGHRSTGELFF.

This chain connects TRBV12-3 or TRBV12-4 to TRBJ1-5; D ambiguous. CDR3 size: 11 residues. V lost 6 bases, J lost 11 bases, and 11 bases lay in between. The CDR3 bases are TGTGCCAGCAGCCCTGGGAGGGCCCAGCATTTT. Translation: CASSPGRAQHF.

The chain joins TRBV5-1 to TRBJ2-2, with 7 bases matching TRBD1. The V and J ends lost 6 bases and 5 bases, in that order; junction bases with no gene match: 10. This CDR3 is 15 amino acids long. Germline V gene lookup returns CDR1 SGHRS and CDR2 YFSETQ. The DNA of the CDR3 is TGCGCCAGCACGGACAGGACCTGGGGGACCGGGGAGCTGTTTTTT. Residues: CASTDRTWGTGELFF. Filled out from reference TRBV5-1 and TRBJ2-2, the complete variable domain reads KAGVTQTPRYLIKTRGQQVTLSCSPISGHRSVSWYQQTPGQGLQFLFEYFSETQRNKGNFPGRFSGRQFSNSRSEMNVSTLELGDSALYLCASTDRTWGTGELFFGEGSRLTVL.

V gene TRBV5-4 combines with J gene TRBJ2-7, with TRBD1 matching over 10 bases. The CDR3 spans 14 residues. The germline gives CDR1 SGHNT, CDR2 YYREEE (reference sequence). Trimming removed 6 bases from V and 2 bases from J; junction bases left unmatched: 5. The CDR3 DNA reads as TGTGCCAGCACCGACAGGGGGCAACCCTACGAGCAGTACTTC. Translating gives CASTDRGQPYEQYF.

V gene TRBV29-1 combines with J gene TRBJ2-2; TRBD1 matches 8 bases. Germline V gene sequence: CDR1 SQVTM, CDR2 ANQGSEA. Germline trimming cut 5 bases from V and 3 bases from J; bases unmatched to any gene: 5. CDR3 length: 14 amino acids. CDR3 in amino acids: CSVRAGGHTGELFF. The DNA of the CDR3 is TGCAGCGTTCGGGCAGGGGGCCACACCGGGGAGCTGTTTTTT.

This chain connects TRBV27 to TRBJ1-6, with a possible D match to TRBD1 (5 bases). The ends were cut back, 4 bases at V and 11 bases at J, with 21 bases in the middle. The CDR3 runs 16 residues. Germline V gene lookup returns CDR1 MNHEY and CDR2 SMNVEV (reference sequence). The CDR3 is CASSSAQVQGRAPLHF. CDR3 nucleotide sequence: TGTGCCAGCAGTTCCGCCCAGGTTCAGGGTAGGGCACCCCTCCACTTT.

The chain uses TRBV19 and TRBJ1-2, with 7 bases fitting TRBD1. The J segment lost 8 bases and the V segment lost 6 bases, leaving 15 bases of the junction unmatched. Germline-derived CDR1 and CDR2 are LNHDA and SQIVND (reference sequence). CDR3 size: 15 residues. CDR3 sequence reads: CASRETGATVGGYTF. CDR3 DNA: TGTGCCAGTAGGGAAACAGGGGCTACCGTCGGGGGCTACACCTTC.

V and J are TRBV18 and TRBJ2-3; 12 nucleotides align to TRBD2. The CDR3 spans 17 residues. CDR1 is KGHSH, CDR2 LQKENI, per germline. V lost 3 bases to trimming and J lost 2 bases; unmatched junction nucleotides: 6. The CDR3 loop reads CASSPRGLAGTTDTQYF. As DNA, the CDR3 is TGTGCCAGCTCACCTCGCGGACTAGCGGGGACCACAGATACGCAGTATTTT. The complete variable domain, with remaining parts taken from reference TRBV18 and TRBJ2-3, reads NAGVMQNPRHLVRRRGQEARLRCSPMKGHSHVYWYRQLPEEGLKFMVYLQKENIIDESGMPKERFSAEFPKEGPSILRIQQVVRGDSAAYFCASSPRGLAGTTDTQYFGPGTRLTVL.

The J gene is TRBJ2-7, the V gene TRBV4-3; tentatively, D is TRBD1 (6 bases). CDR3 length: 15 residues. Trimming cost V 0 bases and J 4 bases, with 13 bases left between them. CDR1 is LGHNA and CDR2 is YSLEER in the germline V gene. The CDR3 nucleotides are TGCGCCAGCAGCCAAGACGTCGGAACAGGGTACGAGCAGTACTTC. Protein product: CASSQDVGTGYEQYF.

The CDR3 here is CASRPDTWNTEAFF. The CDR3, as DNA: TGTGCCAGCAGACCCGACACCTGGAACACTGAAGCTTTCTTT. The chain uses TRBV6-5 and TRBJ1-1; D is unresolved. The length of the CDR3 is 14 residues. Germline-derived CDR1 and CDR2 are MNHEY and SVGAGI. Trimming took 6 bases from V and 1 from J, leaving 12 bases between them.

The chain links TRBV3-1 (or the pseudogene TRBV3-2) to TRBJ1-1; 8 bases match TRBD1. Germline V gene lookup returns CDR1 LGHDT and CDR2 YNNKEL (reference sequence). The CDR3 runs 15 residues. Trimming cost V 3 bases and J 10 bases; bases outside gene matches: 13. The CDR3 is CASSQPGTGFKGAFF. The CDR3 DNA is TGTGCCAGCAGCCAGCCCGGGACAGGTTTCAAAGGAGCTTTCTTT.

The chain employs TRBV5-4 and TRBJ2-1; 11 bases fit TRBD2. Trimming removed 2 bases from V and 1 base from J; junction bases left unmatched: 5. Germline values: CDR1 SGHNT, CDR2 YYREEE (reference sequence). The CDR3 has 17 residues. CDR3 protein: CASSLLSGGVSYNEQFF. In DNA form, the CDR3 reads TGTGCCAGCAGCTTACTTAGCGGGGGGGTTTCCTACAATGAGCAGTTCTTC.

The chain is built from TRBV9 and TRBJ2-5; perhaps TRBD1 as D (6 bases). Germline V gene sequence: CDR1 SGDLS, CDR2 YYNGEE. This CDR3 contains 12 residues. V was pared by 0 bases and J by 9 bases, with 9 bases between. The CDR3 coding sequence is TGTGCCAGCAGCGTAGATAAGGGGGCCCAGTACTTC. Translated: CASSVDKGAQYF.

The chain combines TRBV4-1 with TRBJ1-1, with TRBD1 identical over 7 bases. Trimming at V came to 0 bases and at J to 8 bases, leaving 9 bases not matched to a gene. The CDR3 loop spans 15 amino acids. From germline, CDR1 is MGHRA and CDR2 YSYEKL. CDR3 loop: CASSQEIGTVYEAFF. In DNA form, the CDR3 reads TGCGCCAGCAGCCAAGAAATAGGGACAGTTTACGAAGCTTTCTTT.

V gene TRBV2 combines with J gene TRBJ2-7, with 10 bases that match TRBD2. The junction had 7 bases not matched to a gene; V was cut back by 6 bases and J by 2 bases. In germline, CDR1 is SNHLY, CDR2 FYNNEI. CDR3 size: 15 residues. The DNA of the CDR3 is TGTGCCAGCAGCCTCGTTAGCGGGGGGACCTACGAGCAGTACTTC. It is translated as CASSLVSGGTYEQYF. Supplemented by reference TRBV2 and TRBJ2-7, the full variable domain reads EPEVTQTPSHQVTQMGQEVILRCVPISNHLYFYWYRQILGQKVEFLVSFYNNEISEKSEIFDDQFSVERPDGSNFTLKIRSTKLEDSAMYFCASSLVSGGTYEQYFGPGTRLTVT.

The chain links TRBV6-5 to TRBJ1-2; TRBD1 agrees at 7 bases. V dropped 6 bases and J dropped 7; count of bases not matched to a gene: 8. Germline CDR1 reads MNHEY; CDR2 reads SVGAGI. The CDR3 length is 13 residues. The CDR3 loop is CASRAGGLFGYTF. The CDR3 nucleotides read TGTGCCAGCAGGGCAGGGGGACTCTTTGGCTACACCTTC.

The gene calls are TRBV4-1 and TRBJ2-1; TRBD2 might be the D (6 bases). Germline CDR1 reads MGHRA; CDR2 reads YSYEKL. V shed 2 bases and J shed 2 bases, with 10 bases lying between them. The length of the CDR3 is 15 residues. The CDR3: CASSQISGTYNEQFF. The CDR3, as DNA: TGCGCCAGCAGCCAAATTAGCGGTACCTACAATGAGCAGTTCTTC.